The clone carrying this TCR beta chain was counted only a few times. The antigen remains undetermined. It was with a sample-barcoded 5' primer and a J-beta primer mix that a second PCR of about 6 to 12 cycles was run. TCRdb processed the 5' RACE reads anew with MiXCR; each CDR3 protein has one entry. The repertoire includes about 720,000 distinct CDR3 sequences, around a fifth of them detected once, and 20% to 25% sits in the top ten. The entry originates in a study of blood T cells in healthy people across ages. Findings of the study overall: Long-lived donors carried more naive CD4+ cells and greater diversity than aged donors.

This CDR3 is 14 amino acids long. The ends were cut back, 0 bases at V and 7 bases at J, with 13 bases in the middle. Looked up from germline, CDR1 is SGHRS and CDR2 is YFSETQ. Input material: blood. The sequence was collected from a man aged 70-80 years in good health. V gene TRBV5-1 combines with J gene TRBJ1-2; D is uncertain. The CDR3, as DNA: TGCGCCAGCAGCTTGGAAAGTAAAGGGTTTGGCTACACCTTC. It yields the protein CASSLESKGFGYTF.